This TCR beta chain was identified during a study of cytomegalovirus exposure and HLA in healthy donors. As to this clone: Its antigen is unknown.

Whole-study results and caveats: First-cohort TCR clusters tended to co-occur in the approximately 120 validation repertoires, a later analysis found. In vitro experiments confirmed that three CMV-associated chains were specific for CMV antigens.

The trim removed 4 bases at V and 5 bases at J, leaving 13 bases unmatched. Looked up from germline, CDR1 is GTSNPN and CDR2 is SVGIG (reference sequence). The CDR3 sequence is 15 residues long. The data were produced by immunoSEQ multiplex PCR, yet TCRdb's version contains in-frame clones alone and is incomplete. This repertoire shows approximately 46,000 clones, approximately 94% found once; its top ten account for approximately 2%. This receptor was taken from a woman younger than 30 in good health and CMV-seronegative. The chain is built from TRBV30 and TRBJ2-5; 7 nucleotides line up with TRBD2. The specimen sequenced was PBMCs. CDR3 in DNA: TGTGCCTGGAACCCAGGGACTCCCGGGAGGGAGACCCAGTACTTC. It encodes CAWNPGTPGRETQYF.